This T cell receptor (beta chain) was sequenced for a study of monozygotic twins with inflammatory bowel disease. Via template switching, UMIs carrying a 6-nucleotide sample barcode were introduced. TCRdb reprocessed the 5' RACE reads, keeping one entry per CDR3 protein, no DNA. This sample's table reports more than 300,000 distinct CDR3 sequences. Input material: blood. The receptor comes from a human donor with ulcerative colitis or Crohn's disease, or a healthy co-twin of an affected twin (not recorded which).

This chain's CDR3 is CATRDGVYNEQFF. The genes are TRBV11-2 and TRBJ2-1; the TRBD1 assignment by TCRdb is unverifiable without DNA. CDR1 and CDR2 (germline): SGHAT, FQNNGV. The CDR3 runs to 13 residues.